This T cell receptor (beta chain) was sequenced for a study of blood T cell repertoires in COVID-19. Assay: immunoSEQ multiplex PCR; the TCRdb copy retains only in-frame clones and omits some. The table shows 65,000 to 75,000 clones, with approximately 80% occurring only once. CDR3 size: 16 residues. Deletions cut 5 bases from V and 6 bases from J, with 22 bases between. Germline V gene lookup returns CDR1 MDHEN and CDR2 SYDVKM. V usage is TRBV28 and J usage is TRBJ1-2; possible D gene TRBD1, 5 bases. This clonotype originated in a man older than 75 with acute or convalescent COVID-19. Sequencing input: peripheral blood. The CDR3 protein is CASSPENISGYNGYTF. As DNA, the CDR3 is TGTGCCAGCAGTCCTGAAAACATTTCAGGGTACAATGGCTACACCTTC.